The clone carrying this T cell receptor (beta chain) was found many times. Its antigen is not identified. These data originate in a study of Graves' ophthalmopathy and Graves' hyperthyroidism. The study, taken as a whole, reports: Blood repertoires reportedly contained most expanded thyroid clonotypes above 0.001 frequency.

RNA transcripts were the template, and TCR beta CDR3 regions were amplified from them. The authors performed first-round RT-PCR with HTBI primers and then a second-round multiplex PCR. TCRdb independently ran MiXCR on the multiplex PCR reads; one entry per CDR3 protein. The profile shows about 220,000 distinct CDR3 sequences, 20% to 25% of them singletons. The ends lost 0 bases at V and 0 bases at J; junction bases unmatched: 16. The CDR3 covers 20 residues. Germline V gene sequence: CDR1 SGHTA, CDR2 FQGNSA. This clonotype originated in a woman between 50 and 59 years old with Graves' ophthalmopathy. V gene TRBV7-2 combines with J gene TRBJ2-7, with 8 bases fitting TRBD1. Sequencing input: peripheral blood. The CDR3 DNA sequence: TGTGCCAGCAGCTTAGCGTTAGGCAGGGGGCCCGTCCGAAGCTCCTACGAGCAGTACTTC. As protein: CASSLALGRGPVRSSYEQYF. Supplemented by reference TRBV7-2 and TRBJ2-7, the full variable domain reads GAGVSQSPSNKVTEKGKDVELRCDPISGHTALYWYRQSLGQGLEFLIYFQGNSAPDKSGLPSDRFSAERTGGSVSTLTIQRTQQEDSAVYLCASSLALGRGPVRSSYEQYFGPGTRLTVT.